The 15 T cell receptor beta chains below come from one sample, sequenced in a study of blood T cells in healthy people across ages. Then a second PCR, running roughly 6 to 11 cycles, was carried out with a sample-barcoded 5' primer and a J-beta primer mix. TCRdb ran MiXCR on the 5' RACE reads and lists one entry per CDR3 protein. The data contain about 680,000 distinct CDR3 sequences, around 48% of them singletons. Input material: blood. The receptors shown here come from a woman aged 55-69 years in good health.

This chain joins TRBV7-2 and TRBJ2-4; D tentatively reads TRBD1 or TRBD2 (5 bases each). The last part of the DNA fits TRBJ2-7 better; the J call may be wrong. The CDR3 has 14 amino acids. Looked up from germline, CDR1 is SGHTA and CDR2 is FQGNSA. The CDR3 DNA follows: TGTGCCAGCAGCTCCCGTACGTGGGGGTACGAGCAGTACTTC. As protein: CASSSRTWGYEQYF.

This sequence joins TRBV4-2 and TRBJ2-1, with 10 bases aligning to TRBD2. The J segment lost 7 bases and the V segment lost 3 bases, leaving 9 bases of the junction unmatched. The CDR3 runs to 16 residues. Per the germline V gene, CDR1 is LGHNA and CDR2 is YNFKEQ. DNA for the CDR3: TGTGCCAGCAGCCAGAGAGCGGGAGGGTCTTCGAATGAGCAGTTCTTC. It yields the protein CASSQRAGGSSNEQFF.

J is TRBJ2-3 and V is TRBV20-1, with D perhaps assigned TRBD1 or TRBD2 (6 bases each). The V and J ends lost 3 bases and 1 base respectively, with 14 bases between them. CDR3 length: 15 amino acids. CDR1 and CDR2 (germline): DFQATT, SNEGSKA (reference sequence). The CDR3 region is CSARGGGTRTDTQYF. The CDR3 nucleotides are TGCAGTGCTAGGGGGGGCGGGACCCGCACAGATACGCAGTATTTT.

This clonotype occurred a few times. The rearrangement links TRBV29-1 to TRBJ2-4; TRBD2 is a possible D gene (5 bases). The assigned J gene may be wrong: the sequence end matches TRBJ2-7 better. The CDR3 has 13 residues. The germline gives CDR1 SQVTM, CDR2 ANQGSEA. The CDR3 nucleotides read TGCAGCGTCCGGCCGGACTTAACCTACGAGCAGTACTTC. It yields the protein CSVRPDLTYEQYF.

The chain uses TRBV12-3 or TRBV12-4 and TRBJ2-3, with D unresolved. V was trimmed by 2 bases and J by 2 bases, leaving 8 bases between them. The length of the CDR3 is 14 residues. The CDR3 DNA reads TGTGCCAGCAGTTTAAACTTGCACACAGATACGCAGTATTTT. Amino acid sequence: CASSLNLHTDTQYF.

There are a few counts of this clonotype. The genes are TRBV12-3 or TRBV12-4 and TRBJ2-7; the match to TRBD2 covers 10 bases. This CDR3 spans 16 amino acids. Losses at the gene ends were 6 bases for V and 3 bases for J; bases not matched to a gene: 11. The CDR3, as DNA: TGTGCCAGCAGGACAAATAGCGGGAGGAGGAACTACGAGCAGTACTTC. This translates into CASRTNSGRRNYEQYF.

To note about this clonotype: A read error may produce the germline difference seen at one junction end. The V gene is TRBV12-3 or TRBV12-4, the J gene TRBJ2-6, with D unresolved. The CDR3 loop spans 17 amino acids. The CDR3 region has the DNA TGTGCCAACAGTTTAAGCTCCGCTGGCTCTGGGGCCAACGTCCTGACTTTC. This gives the protein CANSLSSAGSGANVLTF.

This chain joins TRBV4-1 and TRBJ2-1; TRBD2 is a possible D gene (6 bases). The DNA end favors TRBJ2-7, so the J call may be wrong. The CDR3 loop spans 15 amino acids. Germline CDR1 is MGHRA and CDR2 is YSYEKL. The CDR3 DNA sequence: TGCGCCAGCAACCCCGATAATAGCGGCTACAATGAGCAGTACTTC. It encodes CASNPDNSGYNEQYF.

The chain couples TRBV20-1 to TRBJ2-1, with 7 positions matching TRBD1. Germline V gene data show CDR1 as DFQATT and CDR2 as SNEGSKA (reference sequence). The length of the CDR3 is 15 residues. The V segment lost 0 bases and the J segment 3 bases; nucleotides outside the gene matches: 5. The CDR3 region has the DNA TGCAGTGCTAGAGACCTACAGGGGAACTACAATGAGCAGTTCTTC. Translation gives CSARDLQGNYNEQFF.

This clonotype was seen a handful of times. The chain's CDR3 is CATSNSGWQETQYF. In DNA, the CDR3 is TGTGCCACCAGCAACTCGGGATGGCAAGAGACCCAGTACTTC. The rearrangement uses TRBV10-3 and TRBJ2-5; tentative D call: TRBD2 (5 bases). Looked up from germline, CDR1 is ENHRY and CDR2 is SYGVKD. The CDR3 loop spans 14 amino acids. The V end was cut by 10 bases, the J end by 2 bases, with 17 bases between.

As to this clonotype: This may be a read error, as it is one base from a much larger clone. The chain links TRBV7-9 to TRBJ2-7; D tentatively reads TRBD1 or TRBD2 (5 bases each). This CDR3 is 15 amino acids long. Germline V CDR1 and CDR2: SEHNR, FQNEAQ (reference sequence). CDR3 nucleotides: TGTGCCGGCAGCCCCGGGACCACCTCCTCCTACGAGCAGTACTTC. Translating gives CAGSPGTTSSYEQYF.

The J gene is TRBJ1-6, the V gene TRBV20-1; possible D gene TRBD1, 6 bases. Per the germline V gene, CDR1 is DFQATT and CDR2 is SNEGSKA (reference sequence). V lost 3 bases and J 5 bases, leaving 14 bases between the germline ends. The length of the CDR3 is 15 residues. Written as DNA, the CDR3 is TGCAGTGCTAGCCCCGAGGACAGAAATAATTCACCCCTCCACTTT. Amino acid sequence: CSASPEDRNNSPLHF.

This chain uses TRBV7-6 with TRBJ2-5; 9 nucleotides agree with TRBD1. The tail of the sequence fits TRBJ2-4 better, so the J call may be wrong. CDR3 length equals 15 residues. Germline V gives CDR1 SGHVS, CDR2 FNYEAQ. CDR3: CASSSRTGEGNIQYF. CDR3 in DNA: TGTGCCAGCAGCTCCCGGACAGGGGAGGGTAACATTCAGTACTTC.

This clonotype appeared a few times. The chain recombines TRBV2 with TRBJ1-1; tentative D call: TRBD1 (5 bases). Germline loops: CDR1 SNHLY, CDR2 FYNNEI. Trimming stripped 7 bases from V and 5 bases from J, with 11 bases between. The CDR3 has 12 amino acids. The CDR3 spells CASTAGGTEAFF. The DNA for the CDR3 is TGTGCCAGCACGGCGGGGGGGACTGAAGCTTTCTTT.

J is TRBJ1-1 and V is TRBV7-9; D possibly corresponds to TRBD1 (5 bases). From germline, CDR1 is SEHNR and CDR2 FQNEAQ (reference sequence). V was trimmed by 4 bases and J by 3 bases, leaving 12 bases between them. The CDR3 is 14 amino acids. CDR3 protein: CASSSQGVYTEAFF. The CDR3 DNA reads as TGTGCCAGCAGCTCGCAGGGAGTCTACACTGAAGCTTTCTTT.